One and the same sample provided the 3 T cell receptor beta chains below, sequenced in a study of shared clonotypes between healthy human individuals. Repertoires were generated with immunoSEQ multiplex PCR, while TCRdb's copy carries only in-frame clones and drops some. The table has about 100,000 clones, approximately 70% seen once; the top ten hold 50%. Sequenced sample: memory CD8+ T cells sorted from blood. Subset reported: CD45RO+ cells pooled with CCR7-negative TemRA cells. These receptors all come from a man aged 25 to 40 in good health.

This clone was counted a single time. The V call is TRBV11-1, the J call TRBJ2-5, with D possibly TRBD2 on 6 matching bases. The CDR3 spans 15 residues. Trimming pared 3 bases from V and 4 bases from J, leaving 15 bases between. From germline, CDR1 is SGHAT and CDR2 FQDESV (reference sequence). The CDR3 here is CASSFARRGGETQYF. The CDR3 bases are TGTGCCAGCAGCTTCGCCAGGAGGGGCGGAGAGACCCAGTACTTC.

This clone turned up a few times. Sequence at one end of the junction differs from germline and may be a read error. The chain employs TRBV2 and TRBJ1-2; maybe TRBD1 (6 bases). The germline V gene encodes CDR1 SNHLY and CDR2 FYNNEI. The CDR3 length is 9 residues. CDR3: CASSDRPIF. Here the CDR3 DNA reads TGTGCCAGCAGCGACAGGCCTATCTTC.

This rearrangement joins TRBV27 to TRBJ2-1, with 9 bases lining up with TRBD1. Trimming removed 7 bases from V and 5 bases from J; junction bases left unmatched: 6. CDR1 and CDR2 from the germline V gene are MNHEY and SMNVEV (reference sequence). CDR3 length: 14 residues. This CDR3 is CASIRTGANNEQFF. The CDR3 DNA sequence: TGTGCCAGCATAAGGACAGGGGCAAACAATGAGCAGTTCTTC.